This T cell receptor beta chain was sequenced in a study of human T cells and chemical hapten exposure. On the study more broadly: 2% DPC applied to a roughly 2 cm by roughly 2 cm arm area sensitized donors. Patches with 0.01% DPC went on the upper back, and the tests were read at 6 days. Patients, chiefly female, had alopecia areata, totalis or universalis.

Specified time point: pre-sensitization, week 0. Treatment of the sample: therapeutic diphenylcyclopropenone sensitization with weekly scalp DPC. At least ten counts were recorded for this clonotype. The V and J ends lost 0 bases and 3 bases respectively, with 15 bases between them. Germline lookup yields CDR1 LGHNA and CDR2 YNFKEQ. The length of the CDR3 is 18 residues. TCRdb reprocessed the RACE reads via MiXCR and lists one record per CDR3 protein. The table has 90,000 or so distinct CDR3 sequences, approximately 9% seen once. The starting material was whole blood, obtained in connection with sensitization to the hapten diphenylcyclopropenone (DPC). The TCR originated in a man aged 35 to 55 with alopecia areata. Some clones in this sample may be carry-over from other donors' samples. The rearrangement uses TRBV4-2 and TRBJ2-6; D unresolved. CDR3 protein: CASSQEAGVLSGANVLTF. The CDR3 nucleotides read TGTGCCAGCAGCCAAGAAGCAGGCGTTTTAAGTGGGGCCAACGTCCTGACTTTC.